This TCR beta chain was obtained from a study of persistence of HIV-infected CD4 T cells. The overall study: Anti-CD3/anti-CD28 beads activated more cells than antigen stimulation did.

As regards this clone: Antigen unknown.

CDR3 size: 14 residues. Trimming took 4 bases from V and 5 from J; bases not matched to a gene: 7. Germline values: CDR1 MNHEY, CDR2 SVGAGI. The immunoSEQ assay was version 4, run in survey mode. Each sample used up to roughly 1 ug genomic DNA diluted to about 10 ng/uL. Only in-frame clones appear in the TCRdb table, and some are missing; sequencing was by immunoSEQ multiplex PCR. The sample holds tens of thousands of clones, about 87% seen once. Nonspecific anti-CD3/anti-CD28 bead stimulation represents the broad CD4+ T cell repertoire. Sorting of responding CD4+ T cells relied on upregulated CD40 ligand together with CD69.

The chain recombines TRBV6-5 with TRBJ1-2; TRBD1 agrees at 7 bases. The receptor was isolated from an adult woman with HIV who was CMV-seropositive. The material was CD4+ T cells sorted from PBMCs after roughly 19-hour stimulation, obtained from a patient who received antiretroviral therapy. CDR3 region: CASSFLGQQYGYTF. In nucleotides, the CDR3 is TGTGCCAGCAGTTTTTTGGGACAGCAATATGGCTACACCTTC.